This is a list of T cell receptor beta chains from one sample in a study of T cells in narcolepsy. Sequencing was performed with immunoSEQ multiplex PCR; in TCRdb, only in-frame clones are kept and a portion is missing. The sample records about 20,000 clones, roughly four fifths being singletons. Sequenced material: memory (CD45RA-) CD4+ T cells from blood. Receptors were obtained from a human donor in good health. The CDR3 runs from the conserved cysteine through the conserved F or W. A D gene is named only where the DNA matches it firmly. A clone size is listed for some rows: how often the clone was seen (once, few, many), or a class if it is expanded.

NA	NA	TRBJ2-2	TRBV30	CAGGVNTGELFF	TGTGCCGGCGGGGTAAACACCGGGGAGCTGTTTTTT
NA	TRBD1	TRBJ2-2	TRBV6-1	CASGPRDRSTGELFF	TGTGCCAGCGGACCTCGGGACAGAAGCACCGGGGAGCTGTTTTTT
NA	NA	TRBJ1-2	TRBV5-4	CASSPDGDGGYTF	TGTGCCAGCAGCCCGGACGGCGACGGTGGCTACACCTTC
NA	NA	TRBJ2-5	TRBV5-6	CASSLDRLKTQYF	TGTGCCAGCAGCTTGGATCGGTTAAAGACCCAGTACTTC
NA	NA	TRBJ2-7	TRBV9	CASSVDRGPYEQYF	TGTGCCAGCAGCGTCGACCGGGGCCCCTACGAGCAGTACTTC
NA	NA	TRBJ1-1	TRBV6-5	CASSYGQSGAEAFF	TGTGCCAGCAGTTACGGACAGTCAGGCGCTGAAGCTTTCTTT
NA	NA	TRBJ1-5	TRBV2	CASSAGSGNQPQHF	TGTGCCAGCAGTGCGGGATCCGGCAATCAGCCCCAGCATTTT
NA	NA	TRBJ2-7	TRBV7-9	CASSPRTASSYEQYF	TGTGCCAGCAGCCCTAGGACAGCCAGCTCCTACGAGCAGTACTTC
NA	NA	TRBJ1-1	TRBV6-1	CASSEDRVNTEAFF	TGTGCCAGCAGTGAAGACAGGGTAAACACTGAAGCTTTCTTT
NA	NA	TRBJ1-5	TRBV7-2	CASSLRLNQPQHF	TGTGCCAGCAGCTTAAGACTTAATCAGCCCCAGCATTTT
NA	NA	TRBJ2-1	TRBV16	CASSPLGSHNEQFF	TGTGCCAGCAGCCCACTTGGGTCCCACAATGAGCAGTTCTTC
NA	TRBD2	TRBJ2-5	TRBV27	CATKDTGGLETQYF	TGTGCCACCAAAGACACGGGGGGGTTGGAGACCCAGTACTTC
few	NA	TRBJ1-3	TRBV2	CASSAMASAGNTIYF	TGTGCCAGCAGTGCGATGGCGTCGGCAGGAAACACCATATATTTT
NA	TRBD1	TRBJ1-1	TRBV2	CASKRDRNTEAFF	TGTGCCAGCAAAAGGGACAGGAACACTGAAGCTTTCTTT
NA	TRBD2	TRBJ2-2	TRBV7-2	CASSGLAGSTGELFF	TGTGCCAGCAGTGGACTAGCGGGATCTACCGGGGAGCTGTTTTTT
NA	TRBD2	TRBJ2-7	TRBV6-5	CASNYGGGYEQYF	TGTGCCAGCAACTATGGGGGGGGGTACGAGCAGTACTTC
NA	TRBD1	TRBJ1-4	TRBV2	CASSKQGAGEKLFF	TGTGCCAGCAGTAAACAGGGGGCAGGTGAAAAACTGTTTTTT
once	NA	TRBJ1-4	TRBV28	CASSLKGIESEKLFF	TGTGCCAGCAGTCTCAAGGGGATCGAGAGTGAAAAACTGTTTTTT
medium-sized	NA	TRBJ1-5	TRBV19	CASSILSQPQHF	TGTGCCAGTAGTATATTGTCTCAGCCCCAGCATTTT
once	NA	TRBJ2-3	TRBV4-3	CASSQDLGTSTDTQYF	TGCGCCAGCAGCCAAGATTTGGGCACTAGCACAGATACGCAGTATTTT